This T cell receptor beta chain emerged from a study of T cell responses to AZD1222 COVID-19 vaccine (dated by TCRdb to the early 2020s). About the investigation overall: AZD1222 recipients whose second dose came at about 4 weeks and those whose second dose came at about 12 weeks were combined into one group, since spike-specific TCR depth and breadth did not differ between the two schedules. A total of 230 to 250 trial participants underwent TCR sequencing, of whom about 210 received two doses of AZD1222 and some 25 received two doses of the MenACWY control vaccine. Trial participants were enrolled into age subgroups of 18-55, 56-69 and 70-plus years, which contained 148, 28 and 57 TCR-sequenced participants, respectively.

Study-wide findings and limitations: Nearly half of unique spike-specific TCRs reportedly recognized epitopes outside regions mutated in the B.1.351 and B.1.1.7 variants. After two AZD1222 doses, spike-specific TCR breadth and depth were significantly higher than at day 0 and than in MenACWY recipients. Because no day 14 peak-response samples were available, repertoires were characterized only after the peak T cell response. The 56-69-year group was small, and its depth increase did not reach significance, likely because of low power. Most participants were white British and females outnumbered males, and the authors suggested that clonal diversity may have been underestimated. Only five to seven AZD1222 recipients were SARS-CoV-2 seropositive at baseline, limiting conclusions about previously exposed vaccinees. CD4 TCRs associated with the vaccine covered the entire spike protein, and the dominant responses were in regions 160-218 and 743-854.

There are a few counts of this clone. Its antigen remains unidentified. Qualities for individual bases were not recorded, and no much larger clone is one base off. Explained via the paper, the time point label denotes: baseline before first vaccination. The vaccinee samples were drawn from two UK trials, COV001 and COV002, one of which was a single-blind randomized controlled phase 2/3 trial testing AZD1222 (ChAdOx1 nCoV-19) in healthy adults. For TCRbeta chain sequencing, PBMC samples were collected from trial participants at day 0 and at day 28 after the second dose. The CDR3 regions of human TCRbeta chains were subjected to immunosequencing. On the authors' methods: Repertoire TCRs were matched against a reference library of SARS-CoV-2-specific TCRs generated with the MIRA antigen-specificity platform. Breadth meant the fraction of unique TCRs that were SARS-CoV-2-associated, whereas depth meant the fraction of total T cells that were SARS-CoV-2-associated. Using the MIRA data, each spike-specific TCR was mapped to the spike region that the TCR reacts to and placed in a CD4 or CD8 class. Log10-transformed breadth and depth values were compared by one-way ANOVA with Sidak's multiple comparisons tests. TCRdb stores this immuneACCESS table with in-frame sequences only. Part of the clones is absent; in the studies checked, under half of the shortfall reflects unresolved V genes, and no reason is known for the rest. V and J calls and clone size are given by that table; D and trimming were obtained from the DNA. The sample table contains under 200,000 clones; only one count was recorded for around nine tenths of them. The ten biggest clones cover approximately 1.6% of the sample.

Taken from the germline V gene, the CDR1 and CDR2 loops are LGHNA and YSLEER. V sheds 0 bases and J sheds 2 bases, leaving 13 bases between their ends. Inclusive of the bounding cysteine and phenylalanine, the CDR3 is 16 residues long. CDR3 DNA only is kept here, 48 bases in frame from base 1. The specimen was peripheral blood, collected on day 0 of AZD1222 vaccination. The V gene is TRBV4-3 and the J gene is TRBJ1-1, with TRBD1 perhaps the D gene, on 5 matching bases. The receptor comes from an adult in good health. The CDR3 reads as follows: CASSQERTRANTEAFF. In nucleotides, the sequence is TGCGCCAGCAGCCAAGAAAGGACCAGGGCAAACACTGAAGCTTTCTTT.